This TCR beta chain is drawn from a study of blood T cell repertoires in COVID-19. On the study more broadly: From T cells, B-cell-depleted T cells, or PBMCs came the material, which was cDNA or gDNA.

In the original processing: Nucleated cell counts were estimated from reference gene primer amplification. Clones were read by immunoSEQ multiplex PCR, and TCRdb kept only the in-frame ones, dropping some. Clonal size and the V and J genes are those of that table, whereas D and trimming came from the DNA. The sample has some 170,000 clones, approximately 85% seen once. J lost 7 bases, V lost 1 base, and 6 bases had no gene match. The length of the CDR3 is 14 residues. CDR1 and CDR2 (germline): LGHDT, YNNKEL (reference sequence). Sequences were obtained from peripheral blood. The origin of this receptor is a woman in her sixties or seventies with acute or convalescent COVID-19. The chain is built from TRBV3-1 (or the pseudogene TRBV3-2) and TRBJ2-5; TRBD1 aligns across 7 bases. CDR3 sequence reads: CASSQVGGRGTQYF. For the CDR3, the DNA is TGTGCCAGCAGCCAAGTAGGGGGCCGGGGGACCCAGTACTTC.